Listed here are 9 T cell receptor beta chains from one sample, sequenced in a study of CD8+ T cells in alopecia areata. Treatment specified: oral pan-JAK inhibitor, 5-10 mg twice daily. cDNA serving as the sequencing template came from extracted, reverse transcribed RNA. The assay was immunoSEQ multiplex PCR, and TCRdb's table has in-frame clones only and misses some. The sample carries under 250,000 clones, around 57% recorded once. Specimen: CD4+ T cells sorted from blood, collected at week 4, from a patient treated with tofacitinib. These receptors all come from a human donor with alopecia areata.

The chain is built from TRBV5-1 and TRBJ1-1, with D possibly matching TRBD1 (5 bases). CDR1 and CDR2 (germline): SGHRS, YFSETQ. The CDR3 spans 15 residues. V was clipped by 0 bases and J by 0 bases, with 9 bases between them. CDR3 protein: CASSLVGGLNTEAFF. Written as DNA, the CDR3 is TGCGCCAGCAGCTTGGTTGGGGGGTTGAACACTGAAGCTTTCTTT.

This chain uses TRBV2 with TRBJ1-5; weak D call: TRBD1 (6 bases). Trimming cost V 6 bases and J 7 bases, with 16 bases left between them. Germline loops: CDR1 SNHLY, CDR2 FYNNEI. The CDR3 is 14 amino acids. The CDR3 spells CASSPLGDIQPQHF. In nucleotides, the CDR3 is TGTGCCAGCAGCCCCTTAGGGGACATACAGCCCCAGCATTTT. Together with reference TRBV2 and TRBJ1-5, the CDR3 gives the full variable domain: EPEVTQTPSHQVTQMGQEVILRCVPISNHLYFYWYRQILGQKVEFLVSFYNNEISEKSEIFDDQFSVERPDGSNFTLKIRSTKLEDSAMYFCASSPLGDIQPQHFGDGTRLSIL.

The chain uses TRBV30 and TRBJ1-4, with no clear D. The CDR3 totals 12 residues. CDR1 is GTSNPN, CDR2 SVGIG, per germline (reference sequence). Deletions cut 2 bases from V and 5 bases from J, with 6 bases between. The CDR3 nucleotides read TGTGCCTGGAGTTCGGAAAATGAAAAACTGTTTTTT. Its protein is CAWSSENEKLFF.

The chain has TRBV20-1 and TRBJ1-1; D is ambiguous. The CDR3 extends over 11 amino acids. V lost 3 bases and J 8 bases, leaving 10 bases between the germline ends. Looked up from germline, CDR1 is DFQATT and CDR2 is SNEGSKA (reference sequence). CDR3 region: CSASQGIEAFF. The CDR3 nucleotides read TGCAGTGCTAGTCAAGGCATAGAAGCTTTCTTT.

This clone was observed a few times. Additional DNA sequences in this sample encode the identical CDR3. The J gene is TRBJ2-4, the V gene TRBV29-1; no clear D. The germline V gene has CDR1 SQVTM and CDR2 ANQGSEA. The CDR3 loop spans 13 amino acids. V lost 1 base to trimming and J lost 0 bases, with 4 bases between them. The CDR3 nucleotides read TGCAGCGTTGAAGGGAGAGCCAAAAACATTCAGTACTTC. As protein: CSVEGRAKNIQYF.

This clone appeared a few times. The rearrangement joins TRBV7-2 to TRBJ2-4; D is unresolved. Per germline, CDR1 SGHTA and CDR2 FQGNSA. V lost 1 base and J lost 1, with 5 bases in between. The CDR3 length is 14 residues. Written as DNA, the CDR3 is TGTGCCAGCAGCTTAGATGAGGCCAAAAACATTCAGTACTTC. It is translated as CASSLDEAKNIQYF.

V usage is TRBV2 and J usage is TRBJ2-1; a possible D gene is TRBD2 (6 bases). CDR1 is SNHLY and CDR2 is FYNNEI in the germline V gene. The CDR3 covers 13 residues. V gave up 6 bases and J gave up 7 bases, with 13 bases separating them. The CDR3 DNA sequence: TGTGCCAGCAGGGTAGCGGTGGGGAATGAGCAGTTCTTC. Translation: CASRVAVGNEQFF.

In this sample, this clone turned up a few times. The same CDR3 can be traced to other DNA sequences in this sample. V is TRBV29-1 and J is TRBJ1-1; D unclear. CDR3 length: 10 amino acids. CDR1 and CDR2 from the germline V gene are SQVTM and ANQGSEA. The ends were cut back, 6 bases at V and 0 bases at J, with 2 bases in the middle. The CDR3 region is CSVMNTEAFF. CDR3 nucleotides: TGCAGCGTGATGAACACTGAAGCTTTCTTT.

The chain couples TRBV30 to TRBJ1-2; perhaps TRBD1 as D (6 bases). CDR1 is GTSNPN, CDR2 SVGIG, per germline (reference sequence). The CDR3 spans 13 residues. V was shortened by 5 bases and J by 2 bases, with 12 bases between the two germline ends. CDR3: CAWVGGKNYGYTF. CDR3 DNA: TGTGCCTGGGTCGGGGGCAAGAACTATGGCTACACCTTC.